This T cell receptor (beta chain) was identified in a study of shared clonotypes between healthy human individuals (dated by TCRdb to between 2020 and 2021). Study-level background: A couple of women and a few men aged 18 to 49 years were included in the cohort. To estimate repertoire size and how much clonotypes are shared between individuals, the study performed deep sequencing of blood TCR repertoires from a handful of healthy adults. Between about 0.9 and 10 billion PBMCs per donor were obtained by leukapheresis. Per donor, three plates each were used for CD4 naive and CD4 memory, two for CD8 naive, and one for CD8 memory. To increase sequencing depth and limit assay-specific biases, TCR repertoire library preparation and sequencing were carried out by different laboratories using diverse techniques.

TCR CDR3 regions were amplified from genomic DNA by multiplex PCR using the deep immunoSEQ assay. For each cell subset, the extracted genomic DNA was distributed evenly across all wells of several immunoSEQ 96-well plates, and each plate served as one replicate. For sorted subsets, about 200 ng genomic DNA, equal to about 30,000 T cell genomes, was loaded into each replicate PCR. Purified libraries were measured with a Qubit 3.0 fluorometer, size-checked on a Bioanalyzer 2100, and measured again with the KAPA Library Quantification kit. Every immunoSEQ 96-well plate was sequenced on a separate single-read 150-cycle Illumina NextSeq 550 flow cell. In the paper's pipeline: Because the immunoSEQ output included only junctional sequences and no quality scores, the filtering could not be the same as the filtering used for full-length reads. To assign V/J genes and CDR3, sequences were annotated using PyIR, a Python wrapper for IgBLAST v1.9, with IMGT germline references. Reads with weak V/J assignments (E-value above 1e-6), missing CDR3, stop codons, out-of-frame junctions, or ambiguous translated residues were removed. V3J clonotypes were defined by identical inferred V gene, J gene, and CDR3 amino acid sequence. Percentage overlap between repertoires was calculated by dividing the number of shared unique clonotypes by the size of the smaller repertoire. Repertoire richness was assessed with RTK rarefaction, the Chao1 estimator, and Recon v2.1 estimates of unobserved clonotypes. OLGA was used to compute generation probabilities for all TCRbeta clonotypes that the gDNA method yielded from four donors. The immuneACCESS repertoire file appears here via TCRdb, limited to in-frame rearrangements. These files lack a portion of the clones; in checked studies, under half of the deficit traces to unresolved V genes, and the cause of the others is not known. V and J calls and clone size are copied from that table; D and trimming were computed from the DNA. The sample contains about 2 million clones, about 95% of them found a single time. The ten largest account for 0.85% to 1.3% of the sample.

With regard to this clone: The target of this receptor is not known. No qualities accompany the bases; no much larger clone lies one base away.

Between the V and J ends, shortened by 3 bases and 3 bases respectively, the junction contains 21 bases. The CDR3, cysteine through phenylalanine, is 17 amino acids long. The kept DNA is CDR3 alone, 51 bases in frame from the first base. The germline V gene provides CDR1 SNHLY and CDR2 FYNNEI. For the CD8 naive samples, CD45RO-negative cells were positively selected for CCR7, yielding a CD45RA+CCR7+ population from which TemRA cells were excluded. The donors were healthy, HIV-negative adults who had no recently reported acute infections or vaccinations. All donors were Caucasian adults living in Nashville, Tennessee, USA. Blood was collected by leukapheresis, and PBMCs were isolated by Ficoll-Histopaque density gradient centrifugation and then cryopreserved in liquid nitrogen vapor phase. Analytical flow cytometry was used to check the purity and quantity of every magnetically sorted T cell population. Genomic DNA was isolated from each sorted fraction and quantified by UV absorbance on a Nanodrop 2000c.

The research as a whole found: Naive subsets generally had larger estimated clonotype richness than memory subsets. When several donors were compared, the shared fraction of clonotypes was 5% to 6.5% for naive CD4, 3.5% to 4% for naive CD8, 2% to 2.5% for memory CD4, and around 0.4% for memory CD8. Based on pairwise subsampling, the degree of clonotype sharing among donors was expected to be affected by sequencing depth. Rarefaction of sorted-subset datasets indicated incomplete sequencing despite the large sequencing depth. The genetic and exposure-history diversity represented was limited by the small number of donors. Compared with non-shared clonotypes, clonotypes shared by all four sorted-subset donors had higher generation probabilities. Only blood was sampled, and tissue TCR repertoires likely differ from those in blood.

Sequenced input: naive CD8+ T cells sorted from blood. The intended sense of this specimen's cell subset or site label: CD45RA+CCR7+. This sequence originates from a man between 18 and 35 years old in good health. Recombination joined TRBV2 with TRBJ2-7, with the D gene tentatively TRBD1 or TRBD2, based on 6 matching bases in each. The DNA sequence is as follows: TGTGCCAGCAGTGACCAAGGGCCGGCAGGGGAGGACTACGAGCAGTACTTC. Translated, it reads CASSDQGPAGEDYEQYF.